A selection of T cell receptor beta chains follows, all from one sample in a study of T cells after yellow fever vaccination. TCRdb analysed the 5' RACE reads with MiXCR anew, one entry per CDR3 protein. The sample consists of approximately 550,000 distinct CDR3 sequences, less than 20% of them appearing once. The specimen comprised PBMCs, sampled 15 days after the yellow fever booster vaccination. Every receptor here comes from a young man who received the YFV17D yellow fever vaccine. Each CDR3 is given with its conserved first and last residue. Fields, in order: J gene, V gene, CDR3 protein.

TRBJ2-3 TRBV7-2 CASSFRTGMQYF
TRBJ1-5 TRBV6-1 CASSGFWGSQPQHF
TRBJ1-5 TRBV3-1 CASSQATGDQPQHF
TRBJ2-1 TRBV11-3 CASSLTGNNEQFF
TRBJ2-7 TRBV28 CASRVAGSSYEQYF
TRBJ2-6 TRBV5-1 CASSFYRDSGANVLTF
TRBJ1-4 TRBV10-3 CAISPGQGGGEKLFF
TRBJ2-5 TRBV28 CASSFSRAAQETQYF
TRBJ2-1 TRBV25-1 CASSGLAGEDEQFF
TRBJ2-1 TRBV6-1 CASSTYSGTRNEQFF
TRBJ1-3 TRBV12-3/TRBV12-4 CASSFGYLDTIYF
TRBJ2-3 TRBV4-2 CASSQGVAGDRGADTQYF
TRBJ2-3 TRBV5-1 CASSPGWTSTDTQYF
TRBJ2-3 TRBV19 CASRAVTDTQYF
TRBJ2-1 TRBV5-5 CASSLRWTGPNEQFF
TRBJ2-3 TRBV15 CATSSRLANTDTQYF
TRBJ2-1 TRBV7-2 CASSPILVHEQFF
TRBJ2-7 TRBV5-5 CASSLVSTITDEQYF
TRBJ2-3 TRBV5-1 CASGGNYGAGDTQYF
TRBJ2-1 TRBV6-4 CASSDESGRGDEQFF